One sample yielded the 24 T cell receptor beta chains listed below, sequenced in a study of T-cell reconstitution after alpha-beta-depleted transplantation in children. Unique molecular identifiers were incorporated during preparation of the TCRbeta library. TCRdb fed the PCR reads into MiXCR, producing one record per CDR3 protein. The sample lists about 980,000 distinct CDR3 sequences, about 29% occurring once. The specimen comprised PBMCs, mostly from graft donor cells, sampled 360 days after TCRalphabeta/CD19-depleted stem cell transplant. The origin of the receptors is a boy in the first two years of life who had a stem cell transplant for SCID, so the T cells may come from the graft donor.

The chain recombines TRBV12-3 or TRBV12-4 with TRBJ2-2, with D maybe TRBD1 (5 bases). Deletions cut 6 bases from V and 2 bases from J, with 10 bases between. This CDR3 is built from 14 residues. The CDR3 is CASRWTTNTGELFF. The DNA of the CDR3 is TGTGCCAGCAGGTGGACAACTAACACCGGGGAGCTGTTTTTT.

The chain recombines TRBV7-2 with TRBJ2-5; D uncertain. The germline CDR1 and CDR2 sequences are SGHTA and FQGNSA. This CDR3 spans 15 amino acids. V was clipped by 1 base and J by 3 bases, with 12 bases between them. The CDR3 bases are TGTGCCAGCAGCTTAGTGGCTAGGCTGAAAGAGACCCAGTACTTC. Protein sequence: CASSLVARLKETQYF.

The genes are TRBV2 and TRBJ1-2; possible D gene TRBD1, 5 bases. V dropped 5 bases and J dropped 3 bases, with 13 bases sitting between them. The CDR3 totals 14 residues. Germline V gene sequence: CDR1 SNHLY, CDR2 FYNNEI. The CDR3 protein is CASSRQGFDYGYTF. CDR3 nucleotide sequence: TGTGCCAGCAGTCGTCAGGGATTCGACTATGGCTACACCTTC.

This clonotype was counted only a few times. The chain couples TRBV12-3 or TRBV12-4 to TRBJ2-1, with TRBD1 identical over 7 bases. CDR3 length: 14 amino acids. J lost 4 bases, V lost 3 bases, and 3 bases had no gene match. The DNA of the CDR3 is TGTGCCAGCAGTTTCGACAGGGCGTACAATGAGCAGTTCTTC. Protein: CASSFDRAYNEQFF.

In this sample, this clonotype turned up a few times. V gene TRBV7-8 combines with J gene TRBJ2-2; D gene unclear. The germline V and J ends were trimmed by 4 bases and 2 bases, with 11 bases remaining between them. Germline assignment: CDR1 SGHVS and CDR2 FQNEAQ. The CDR3 has 15 amino acids. Here the CDR3 DNA reads TGTGCCAGCAGCTACAGAGACCTTAACACCGGGGAGCTGTTTTTT. Protein product: CASSYRDLNTGELFF.

This clonotype has just a few counts. V is TRBV9 and J is TRBJ2-5, with 9 bases that match TRBD2. Germline V gene lookup returns CDR1 SGDLS and CDR2 YYNGEE. With V trimmed by 0 bases and J by 4 bases, 7 bases remained unmatched. This CDR3 contains 16 residues. CDR3 loop: CASSVGERGVRETQYF. The DNA of the CDR3 is TGTGCCAGCAGCGTAGGAGAGCGGGGGGTGAGAGAGACCCAGTACTTC. The full variable domain, its missing parts supplied by reference TRBV9 and TRBJ2-5, is DSGVTQTPKHLITATGQRVTLRCSPRSGDLSVYWYQQSLDQGLQFLIQYYNGEERAKGNILERFSAQQFPDLHSELNLSSLELGDSALYFCASSVGERGVRETQYFGPGTRLLVL.

J is TRBJ2-7 and V is TRBV25-1; 11 bases align to TRBD2. The CDR3 length is 14 residues. Germline V gives CDR1 MGHDK, CDR2 SYGVNS. Trimming took 5 bases from V and 2 from J; bases not matched to a gene: 2. Written as DNA, the CDR3 is TGTGCCAGCAGTAAACTAGCGGGAGCCTACGAGCAGTACTTC. Translation gives CASSKLAGAYEQYF.

The genes are TRBV5-1 and TRBJ2-5; D might be TRBD1 or TRBD2, each matching 7 bases. The CDR3 consists of 15 residues. Germline V gene sequence: CDR1 SGHRS, CDR2 YFSETQ. Trimming shortened V by 0 bases and J by 4 bases, and 13 bases separated the two germline ends. CDR3: CASSLAGGDGETQYF. In nucleotides, the CDR3 is TGCGCCAGCAGCTTGGCAGGGGGGGACGGAGAGACCCAGTACTTC.

The chain recombines TRBV18 with TRBJ2-3; TRBD1 agrees at 8 bases. With V trimmed by 6 bases and J by 5 bases, 10 bases remained unmatched. The germline CDR1 and CDR2 sequences are KGHSH and LQKENI. The CDR3 is made up of 15 amino acids. The CDR3 sequence is CASSQTGAGQDTQYF. The CDR3 region has the DNA TGTGCCAGCTCCCAGACAGGGGCAGGGCAAGATACGCAGTATTTT.

This clonotype was detected once. The rearrangement links TRBV7-2 to TRBJ1-1; D is perhaps TRBD1 (6 bases). The CDR3 is made up of 13 amino acids. V lost 5 bases to trimming and J lost 11 bases, with 18 bases between them. The germline CDR1 and CDR2 sequences are SGHTA and FQGNSA. For the CDR3, the DNA is TGTGCCAGCAGCCTAAGACAGGTTCAAGAGGCTTTCTTT. The encoded protein is CASSLRQVQEAFF.

This clonotype was counted between two and nine times. CDR3 nucleotides: TGTGCCAGCAGGCGGGAAGGGGGCTCCTACGAGCAGTACTTC. Protein sequence: CASRREGGSYEQYF. J is TRBJ2-7 and V is TRBV7-2, with D perhaps given as TRBD1 or TRBD2 (6 bases each). With 6 bases removed from V and 0 bases from J, the gap between germline ends came to 12 bases. CDR1 is SGHTA and CDR2 is FQGNSA in the germline V gene. The CDR3 is 14 residues long.

This clonotype appeared a single time. This chain uses TRBV20-1 with TRBJ2-3; maybe TRBD2 (5 bases). CDR3 size: 13 residues. Germline values: CDR1 DFQATT, CDR2 SNEGSKA (reference sequence). V was clipped by 6 bases and J by 8 bases, with 18 bases between them. The CDR3 loop reads CSAQTTARVTQYF. For the CDR3, the DNA is TGCAGTGCCCAGACTACCGCAAGGGTTACGCAGTATTTT.

This clonotype was seen a few times. The chain employs TRBV10-1 and TRBJ2-1; TRBD2 matches at 11 bases. The CDR3 has 19 amino acids. V lost 2 bases, J lost 0 bases, and 9 bases stayed unmatched. Germline V gives CDR1 WNHNN, CDR2 SYGVQD (reference sequence). CDR3 sequence reads: CASSERASGGPSSYNEQFF. In DNA form, the CDR3 reads TGCGCCAGCAGTGAGAGGGCTAGCGGGGGGCCCAGCTCCTACAATGAGCAGTTCTTC.

This chain connects TRBV12-3 or TRBV12-4 to TRBJ2-2; TRBD2 might be the D (5 bases). Trimming shortened V by 6 bases and J by 4 bases, and 15 bases separated the two germline ends. The CDR3 sequence is 15 residues long. The CDR3 region has the DNA TGTGCCAGCAGCCACAACGGGGAGCTCACCGGGGAGCTGTTTTTT. Amino acid sequence: CASSHNGELTGELFF.

In its sample, this clonotype was seen many times. The rearrangement links TRBV3-1 to TRBJ1-1; possibly TRBD1 for D (5 bases). Germline-derived CDR1 and CDR2 are LGHDT and YNNKEL (reference sequence). The CDR3 covers 14 residues. Trimming stripped 4 bases from V and 4 bases from J, with 13 bases between. CDR3 protein: CASSPLVRGTEAFF. Here the CDR3 DNA reads TGTGCCAGCAGCCCCCTGGTGAGGGGCACTGAAGCTTTCTTT.

A word on this clonotype: One end of the junction is discordant with germline, which a read error may explain. This rearrangement joins TRBV20-1 to TRBJ1-4, with 10 bases fitting TRBD1. In germline, CDR1 is DFQATT, CDR2 SNEGSKA (reference sequence). This CDR3 is built from 16 residues. The DNA for the CDR3 is TGCTGTGCTAGCCGGGACAGGGGAAGTCAGAAAGAAAAACTGTTTTTT. It is translated as CCASRDRGSQKEKLFF.

This chain joins TRBV11-2 and TRBJ1-6; D not resolved. CDR1 is SGHAT, CDR2 FQNNGV, per germline. The CDR3 extends over 16 amino acids. V lost 4 bases and J lost 7, with 17 bases in between. The CDR3 nucleotides read TGTGCCAGCAGCTCGCTCCCGAGGAGATTAAATTCACCCCTCCACTTT. The encoded protein is CASSSLPRRLNSPLHF.

V usage is TRBV10-3 and J usage is TRBJ2-7; 7 positions agree with TRBD1. Germline loops: CDR1 ENHRY, CDR2 SYGVKD. This CDR3 is 16 amino acids long. Trimming took 6 bases from V and 2 from J; bases not matched to a gene: 13. Written as DNA, the CDR3 is TGTGCCATCAGGGAACCCGGGACAGCGAAAACCTACGAGCAGTACTTC. This gives the protein CAIREPGTAKTYEQYF.

This clonotype was observed a single time. The rearrangement links TRBV5-1 to TRBJ2-7; 9 bases fit TRBD1. Germline lookup yields CDR1 SGHRS and CDR2 YFSETQ. CDR3 length equals 14 residues. V was clipped by 2 bases and J by 7 bases; unmatched bases: 7. The CDR3 DNA follows: TGCGCCAGCAGCTTCTGGACAGGGGCGGGGGAGCAGTACTTC. Amino acids: CASSFWTGAGEQYF.

This clonotype occurred a few times. The V and J genes are TRBV7-9 and TRBJ2-5, with D unclear. The germline V gene has CDR1 SEHNR and CDR2 FQNEAQ (reference sequence). CDR3 length equals 16 residues. Trimming took 5 bases from V and 7 from J, leaving 23 bases between them. CDR3 sequence: CASSPPLQDRWGTQYF. The CDR3 DNA follows: TGTGCCAGCAGCCCCCCCTTGCAGGACCGATGGGGGACCCAGTACTTC. Supplemented by reference TRBV7-9 and TRBJ2-5, the full variable domain reads DTGVSQNPRHKITKRGQNVTFRCDPISEHNRLYWYRQTLGQGPEFLTYFQNEAQLEKSRLLSDRFSAERPKGSFSTLEIQRTEQGDSAMYLCASSPPLQDRWGTQYFGPGTRLLVL.

CDR3 region: CSAQTTGFPSTDTQYF. The CDR3 region has the DNA TGCAGTGCTCAGACCACAGGGTTTCCTAGCACAGATACGCAGTATTTT. The V and J genes are TRBV20-1 and TRBJ2-3; TRBD1 is a possible D gene (6 bases). This CDR3 is built from 16 residues. Germline CDR1 is DFQATT and CDR2 is SNEGSKA (reference sequence). Trimming shortened V by 5 bases and J by 0 bases, and 18 bases separated the two germline ends.

The rearrangement joins TRBV4-3 to TRBJ2-2, with D possibly TRBD1 on 6 matching bases. Trimming took 4 bases from V and 4 from J, leaving 13 bases between them. There are 15 residues in the CDR3. CDR1 is LGHNA, CDR2 YSLEER, per germline. CDR3 nucleotide sequence: TGCGCCAGCAGCCGGGCAGGGGTAGGCACCGGGGAGCTGTTTTTT. It is translated as CASSRAGVGTGELFF.

The table lists this clonotype with a few counts. The V gene is TRBV25-1, the J gene TRBJ2-7; 7 positions match TRBD1. CDR1 and CDR2 from the germline V gene are MGHDK and SYGVNS. V lost 6 bases, J lost 4 bases, and 12 bases stayed unmatched. This CDR3 is built from 15 residues. CDR3 nucleotides: TGTGCCAGCAGCCTACCCGGGACAGAAGGTTACGAGCAGTACTTC. It translates to CASSLPGTEGYEQYF.

The chain recombines TRBV5-1 with TRBJ1-1; D is undetermined. The CDR3 runs to 16 residues. CDR1 is SGHRS, CDR2 YFSETQ, per germline. Trimming cost V 3 bases and J 0 bases, with 15 bases left between them. CDR3 loop: CASSSVPATLNTEAFF. The CDR3 bases are TGCGCCAGCAGCTCAGTCCCCGCGACCCTGAACACTGAAGCTTTCTTT.